Listed below are T cell receptor beta chains from one sample, sequenced in a study of cytomegalovirus exposure and HLA in healthy donors. The protocol was immunoSEQ multiplex PCR, while the TCRdb copy is restricted to in-frame clones and leaves out a portion. Of tens of thousands of clones listed, approximately 92% are singletons. Sequencing input: PBMCs. The origin of the receptors is a young man in good health and CMV-seronegative. CDR3s include the opening cysteine and the closing phenylalanine or tryptophan. The D gene is left open where the match is weak. Only some rows state a clone size, as once, few, many or a class for expanded clones.

J,V,D,size,CDR3,DNA
TRBJ1-2,TRBV19,.,.,CASSSRDYLNYGYTF,TGTGCCAGTAGTAGTCGGGACTACCTTAACTATGGCTACACCTTC
TRBJ2-3,TRBV18,.,.,CASSPPGLPDTQYF,TGTGCCAGCTCACCTCCAGGCCTCCCAGATACGCAGTATTTT
TRBJ2-5,TRBV18,.,.,CASSPVLQETQYF,TGTGCCAGCTCACCAGTCCTCCAAGAGACCCAGTACTTC
TRBJ1-4,TRBV9,TRBD1,.,CASSVAAGGNEKLFF,TGTGCCAGCAGCGTAGCGGCAGGGGGTAATGAAAAACTGTTTTTT
TRBJ1-2,TRBV28,TRBD1,.,CAIGQGANYGYTF,TGTGCCATCGGACAGGGGGCTAACTATGGCTACACCTTC
TRBJ2-7,TRBV2,.,.,CASSEETGGDEQYF,TGTGCCAGCAGTGAGGAGACCGGCGGCGACGAGCAGTACTTC
TRBJ1-1,TRBV2,.,.,CASSEIRLTAVDTEAFF,TGTGCCAGCAGTGAAATACGTCTGACGGCGGTTGACACTGAAGCTTTCTTT
TRBJ1-2,TRBV7-9,TRBD1,.,CASSLEGQGIRGYTF,TGTGCCAGCAGCTTAGAAGGACAGGGAATTCGTGGCTACACCTTC
TRBJ2-3,TRBV11-3,TRBD2,.,CASSPSTSGSGDTQYF,TGTGCCAGCAGCCCGTCGACTAGCGGGAGTGGGGATACGCAGTATTTT
TRBJ1-5,TRBV28,TRBD1,.,CASSVGTGYDQPQHF,TGTGCCAGCAGTGTCGGGACAGGGTACGATCAGCCCCAGCATTTT
TRBJ1-4,TRBV11-2,.,.,CASSLSSVVNEKLFF,TGTGCCAGCAGCTTATCCTCAGTCGTTAATGAAAAACTGTTTTTT
TRBJ2-1,TRBV5-1,TRBD2,once,CASSLAPGLESNEQFF,TGCGCCAGCAGCTTGGCTCCGGGACTAGAGTCCAATGAGCAGTTCTTC
TRBJ2-1,TRBV12-2,.,.,CARLQGQNNEQFF,TGCGCCCGTCTGCAGGGCCAAAACAATGAGCAGTTCTTC
TRBJ1-2,TRBV15,.,.,CATSRVPSEGYGYTF,TGTGCCACCAGCAGAGTCCCCTCGGAGGGGTATGGCTACACCTTC
TRBJ2-7,TRBV4-2,.,.,CASGEATGRYEQYF,TGTGCCAGCGGCGAAGCGACAGGACGCTACGAGCAGTACTTC
TRBJ2-4,TRBV2,TRBD1,.,CASSRQGRGENIQYF,TGTGCCAGCAGTAGACAGGGGCGCGGGGAAAACATTCAGTACTTC
TRBJ2-1,TRBV7-9,TRBD2,.,CASNPAGTSGYNEQFF,TGTGCCAGCAACCCCGCCGGGACTAGCGGGTACAATGAGCAGTTCTTC
TRBJ1-5,TRBV29-1,.,.,CSAAQGGQPQHF,TGCAGTGCTGCGCAGGGAGGTCAGCCCCAGCATTTT
TRBJ2-7,TRBV7-2,.,.,CASSPARVNYEQYF,TGTGCCAGCAGCCCCGCGCGGGTTAATTACGAGCAGTACTTC
TRBJ1-5,TRBV5-3,.,.,CARSLVLNQPQHF,TGTGCCAGAAGCTTGGTTCTGAATCAGCCCCAGCATTTT
TRBJ2-1,TRBV7-6,.,few,CASSFPGYNEQFF,TGTGCCAGCAGCTTTCCCGGCTACAATGAGCAGTTCTTC
TRBJ2-1,TRBV5-6,.,.,CASSPLMTSPEFF,TGTGCCAGCAGCCCCCTAATGACTTCCCCAGAGTTCTTC
TRBJ2-3,TRBV7-9,TRBD2,.,CASSSVTTSGQDTQYF,TGTGCCAGCAGCTCAGTAACCACTAGCGGACAAGATACGCAGTATTTT
TRBJ1-2,TRBV19,.,.,CASSIGGDGYTF,TGTGCCAGTAGTATAGGGGGCGATGGCTACACCTTC
TRBJ2-3,TRBV30,TRBD2,.,CAWMLAGTDTQYF,TGTGCCTGGATGCTAGCGGGTACAGATACGCAGTATTTT
TRBJ2-5,TRBV28,.,.,CASSPGTYGTQYF,TGTGCCAGCAGTCCAGGGACATACGGGACCCAGTACTTC
TRBJ1-1,TRBV6-5,.,.,CASKYRDTEAFF,TGTGCCAGCAAATACAGGGACACTGAAGCTTTCTTT
TRBJ2-1,TRBV21-1,.,few,CASSSYVAGGGGGNNEQFF,TGTGCCAGCAGCTCATACGTAGCCGGTGGGGGCGGGGGAAACAATGAGCAGTTCTTC
TRBJ2-7,TRBV5-1,TRBD1,.,CASSLTGQGLYEQYF,TGCGCCAGCAGCTTGACAGGACAGGGCCTTTACGAGCAGTACTTC
TRBJ2-1,TRBV19,.,.,CASSIESPYNEQFF,TGTGCCAGTAGTATAGAAAGCCCCTACAATGAGCAGTTCTTC
TRBJ2-7,TRBV2,TRBD1,.,CASTGTGGEQYF,TGTGCCAGCACTGGGACAGGAGGAGAGCAGTACTTC
TRBJ1-1,TRBV5-4,.,.,CASSSQGPNTEAFF,TGTGCCAGCAGCTCTCAGGGGCCGAACACTGAAGCTTTCTTT
TRBJ2-2,TRBV19,TRBD1,.,CASSIPRTGGTGELFF,TGTGCCAGTAGTATACCAAGGACAGGGGGCACCGGGGAGCTGTTTTTT
TRBJ1-2,TRBV14,.,.,CASSQGGVRGSLGYTF,TGTGCCAGCAGCCAAGGTGGAGTCCGAGGGAGTTTGGGCTACACCTTC
TRBJ1-1,TRBV4-1,TRBD1,.,CASSQVGTVTMNTEAFF,TGCGCCAGCAGCCAAGTGGGGACAGTTACTATGAACACTGAAGCTTTCTTT
TRBJ2-7,TRBV28,.,.,CASSEAGETYEQYF,TGTGCCAGCAGCGAGGCAGGGGAGACCTACGAGCAGTACTTC
TRBJ2-2,TRBV28,TRBD2,.,CASSLGLAGGPGELFF,TGTGCCAGCAGTTTGGGACTAGCGGGAGGGCCCGGGGAGCTGTTTTTT
TRBJ2-1,TRBV28,TRBD1,.,CASSPRTGGNEQFF,TGTGCCAGCAGTCCCCGGACAGGGGGCAATGAGCAGTTCTTC
TRBJ1-4,TRBV28,.,once,CASRAQGGEKLFF,TGTGCCAGCAGGGCTCAGGGTGGGGAAAAACTGTTTTTT
TRBJ2-1,TRBV7-2,.,once,CASSWHNEQFF,TGTGCCAGCAGTTGGCACAATGAGCAGTTCTTC
TRBJ2-6,TRBV6-4,.,.,CASSPGSGANVLTF,TGTGCCAGCAGTCCCGGCTCTGGGGCCAACGTCCTGACTTTC
TRBJ1-4,TRBV15,TRBD1,once,CATSRARTGPNEKLFF,TGTGCCACCAGCAGAGCCCGGACAGGGCCTAATGAAAAACTGTTTTTT
TRBJ1-3,TRBV28,.,.,CASSLRSWQNFLHTIYF,TGTGCCAGCAGTTTACGGAGCTGGCAGAACTTCTTGCACACCATATATTTT
TRBJ1-2,TRBV28,.,.,CASISEGVGYGYTF,TGTGCCAGCATATCCGAGGGTGTAGGCTATGGCTACACCTTC
TRBJ2-3,TRBV14,.,.,CASSQGPRTQYF,TGTGCCAGCAGCCAAGGCCCACGGACGCAGTATTTT
TRBJ1-5,TRBV18,TRBD1,few,CASSGQDNQPQHF,TGTGCCAGCTCCGGACAGGACAATCAGCCCCAGCATTTT
TRBJ2-1,TRBV14,TRBD1,.,CASSRQGVDEQFF,TGTGCCAGCAGTCGACAGGGGGTGGATGAGCAGTTCTTC